A single sample is the source of the 2 T cell receptor beta chains below, sequenced in a study of T-cell reconstitution after alpha-beta-depleted transplantation in children. Unique molecular identifiers were incorporated during preparation of the TCRbeta library. A single record per CDR3 protein comes from TCRdb applying MiXCR to the PCR reads. The data contain some 640,000 distinct CDR3 sequences, roughly 15% of them seen just once; the ten biggest clones take up approximately 1%. Sequenced here: PBMCs from the stem cell graft donor, sampled from the stem cell graft. Receptors were obtained from a human donor who donated a stem cell graft to a child with acute myeloid leukemia.

This clonotype has a count of ten or more. The chain links TRBV20-1 to TRBJ1-1; D perhaps matches TRBD1 (5 bases). This CDR3 has 12 residues. V was shortened by 6 bases and J by 5 bases, with 13 bases between the two germline ends. The germline V gene encodes CDR1 DFQATT and CDR2 SNEGSKA (reference sequence). The CDR3 coding sequence is TGCAGTGCCCCCGAAAGGGGAACTGAAGCTTTCTTT. Translation gives CSAPERGTEAFF.

This clonotype came up many times. This rearrangement joins TRBV7-2 to TRBJ2-3; tentative D call: TRBD2 (5 bases). V was pared by 0 bases and J by 1 base, with 5 bases between. Germline V gives CDR1 SGHTA, CDR2 FQGNSA. This CDR3 comprises 14 residues. CDR3 coding DNA: TGTGCCAGCAGCTTAGCTAGCGGCACAGATACGCAGTATTTT. This sequence encodes CASSLASGTDTQYF.